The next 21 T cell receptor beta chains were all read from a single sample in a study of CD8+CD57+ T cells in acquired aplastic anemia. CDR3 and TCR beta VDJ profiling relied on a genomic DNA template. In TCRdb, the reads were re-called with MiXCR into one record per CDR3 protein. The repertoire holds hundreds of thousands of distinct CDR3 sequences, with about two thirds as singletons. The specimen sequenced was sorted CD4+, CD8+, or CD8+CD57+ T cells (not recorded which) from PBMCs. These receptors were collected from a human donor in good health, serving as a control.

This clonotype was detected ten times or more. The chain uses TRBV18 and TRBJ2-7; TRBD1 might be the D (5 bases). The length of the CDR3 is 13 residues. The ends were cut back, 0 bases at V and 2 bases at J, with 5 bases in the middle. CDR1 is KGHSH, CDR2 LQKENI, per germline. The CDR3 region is CASSPPDTYEQYF. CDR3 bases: TGTGCCAGCTCACCACCGGACACCTACGAGCAGTACTTC.

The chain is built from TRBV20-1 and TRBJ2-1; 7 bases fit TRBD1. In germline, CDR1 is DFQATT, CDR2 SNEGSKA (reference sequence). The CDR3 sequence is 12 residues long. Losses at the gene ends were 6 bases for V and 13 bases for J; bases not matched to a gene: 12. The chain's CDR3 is CSAEYGTDKQFF. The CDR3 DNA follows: TGCAGTGCAGAATACGGGACAGACAAACAGTTCTTC.

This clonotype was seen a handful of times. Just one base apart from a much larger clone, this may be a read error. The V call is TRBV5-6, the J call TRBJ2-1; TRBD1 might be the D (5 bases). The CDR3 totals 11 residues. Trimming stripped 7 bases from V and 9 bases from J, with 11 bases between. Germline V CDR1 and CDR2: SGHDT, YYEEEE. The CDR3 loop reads CASGWGFEQFF. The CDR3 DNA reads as TGTGCCAGCGGCTGGGGCTTTGAGCAGTTCTTC.

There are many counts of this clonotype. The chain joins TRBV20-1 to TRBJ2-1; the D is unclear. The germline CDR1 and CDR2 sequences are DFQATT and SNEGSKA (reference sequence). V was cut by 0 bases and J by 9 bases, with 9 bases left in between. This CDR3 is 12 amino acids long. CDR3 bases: TGCAGTGCTAGAGATCGGGTGGGTGAGCAGTTCTTC. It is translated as CSARDRVGEQFF.

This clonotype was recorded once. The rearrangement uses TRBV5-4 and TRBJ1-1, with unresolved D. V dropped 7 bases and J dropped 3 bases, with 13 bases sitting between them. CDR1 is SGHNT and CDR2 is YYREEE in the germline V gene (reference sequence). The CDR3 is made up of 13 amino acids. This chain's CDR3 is CASGEGPHTEAFF. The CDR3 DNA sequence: TGTGCCAGCGGGGAAGGACCTCACACTGAAGCTTTCTTT.

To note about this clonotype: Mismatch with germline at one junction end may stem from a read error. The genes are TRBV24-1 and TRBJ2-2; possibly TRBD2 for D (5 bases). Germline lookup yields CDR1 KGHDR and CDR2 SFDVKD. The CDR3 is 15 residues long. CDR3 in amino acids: CASSSSGGITGELFF. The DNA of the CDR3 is TGTGCCAGCAGCAGCTCAGGTGGTATCACCGGGGAGCTGTTTTTC.

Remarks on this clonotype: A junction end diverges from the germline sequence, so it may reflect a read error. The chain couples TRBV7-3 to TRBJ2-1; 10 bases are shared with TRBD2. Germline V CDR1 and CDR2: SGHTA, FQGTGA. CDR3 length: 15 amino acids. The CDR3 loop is CASSLGSLAGAGEFF. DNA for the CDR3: TGTGCTAGCAGCTTAGGATCGCTAGCGGGGGCCGGAGAGTTCTTC.

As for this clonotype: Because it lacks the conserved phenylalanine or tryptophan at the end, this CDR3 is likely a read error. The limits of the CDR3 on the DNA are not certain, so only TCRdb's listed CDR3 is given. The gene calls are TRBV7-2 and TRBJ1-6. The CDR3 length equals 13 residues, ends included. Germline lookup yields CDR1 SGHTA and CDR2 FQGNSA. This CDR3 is CASSVTASSYVQY.

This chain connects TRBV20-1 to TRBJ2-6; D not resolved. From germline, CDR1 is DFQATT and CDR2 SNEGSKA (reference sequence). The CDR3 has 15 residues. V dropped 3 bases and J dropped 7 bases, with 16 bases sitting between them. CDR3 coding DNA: TGCAGTGCTAGTCGTTGGGTCGGTGATGCCAACGTCCTGACTTTC. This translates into CSASRWVGDANVLTF.

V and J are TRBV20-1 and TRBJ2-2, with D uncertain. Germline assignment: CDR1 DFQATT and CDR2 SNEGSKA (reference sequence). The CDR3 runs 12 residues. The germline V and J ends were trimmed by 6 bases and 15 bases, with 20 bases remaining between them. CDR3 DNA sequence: TGCAGTGCCGGGCTGCCGACCCGCAGATTGTTTTTT. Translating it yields CSAGLPTRRLFF.

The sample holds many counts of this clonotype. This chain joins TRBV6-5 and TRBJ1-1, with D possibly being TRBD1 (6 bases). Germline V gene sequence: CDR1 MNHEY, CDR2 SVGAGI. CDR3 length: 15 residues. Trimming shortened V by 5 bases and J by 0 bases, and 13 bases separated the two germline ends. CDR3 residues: CASSHNRDLNTEAFF. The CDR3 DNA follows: TGTGCCAGCAGTCATAACAGGGACTTGAACACTGAAGCTTTCTTT.

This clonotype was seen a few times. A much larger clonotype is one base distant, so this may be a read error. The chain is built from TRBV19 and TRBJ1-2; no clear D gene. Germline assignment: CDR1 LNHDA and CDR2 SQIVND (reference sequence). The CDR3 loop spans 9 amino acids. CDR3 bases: TGTGCCAGTATCCCGGGCTACGCCTTC. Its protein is CASIPGYAF.

DNA for the CDR3: TGCGCCAGCAGTGAGAAAGGGAACACTGAAGCTTTCTTT. Amino acids: CASSEKGNTEAFF. The V call is TRBV10-1, the J call TRBJ1-1, with no clear D. V gave up 2 bases and J gave up 1 base, with 5 bases separating them. CDR1 and CDR2 from the germline V gene are WNHNN and SYGVQD (reference sequence). The CDR3 consists of 13 residues.

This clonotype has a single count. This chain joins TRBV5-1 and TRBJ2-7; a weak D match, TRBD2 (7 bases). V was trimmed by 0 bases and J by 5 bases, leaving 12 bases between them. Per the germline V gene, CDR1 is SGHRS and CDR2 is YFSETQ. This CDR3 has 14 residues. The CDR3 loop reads CASSLDGGRNEQYF. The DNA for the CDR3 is TGCGCCAGCAGCTTGGACGGGGGGCGCAACGAGCAGTACTTC. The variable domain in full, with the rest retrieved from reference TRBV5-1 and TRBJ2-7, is KAGVTQTPRYLIKTRGQQVTLSCSPISGHRSVSWYQQTPGQGLQFLFEYFSETQRNKGNFPGRFSGRQFSNSRSEMNVSTLELGDSALYLCASSLDGGRNEQYFGPGTRLTVT.

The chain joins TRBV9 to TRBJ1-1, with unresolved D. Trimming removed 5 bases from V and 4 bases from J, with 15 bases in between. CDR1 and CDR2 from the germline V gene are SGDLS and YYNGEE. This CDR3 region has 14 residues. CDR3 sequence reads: CASSFPSPGTEAFF. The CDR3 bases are TGTGCCAGCAGTTTCCCCTCCCCGGGCACTGAAGCTTTCTTT. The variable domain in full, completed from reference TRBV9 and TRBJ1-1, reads DSGVTQTPKHLITATGQRVTLRCSPRSGDLSVYWYQQSLDQGLQFLIQYYNGEERAKGNILERFSAQQFPDLHSELNLSSLELGDSALYFCASSFPSPGTEAFFGQGTRLTVV.

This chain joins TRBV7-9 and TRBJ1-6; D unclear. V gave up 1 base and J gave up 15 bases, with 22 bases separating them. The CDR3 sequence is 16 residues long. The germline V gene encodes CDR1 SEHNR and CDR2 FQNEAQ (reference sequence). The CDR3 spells CASSLGGNYGYTFLHF. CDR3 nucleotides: TGTGCCAGCAGCTTAGGCGGTAACTATGGCTACACCTTCCTCCACTTT.

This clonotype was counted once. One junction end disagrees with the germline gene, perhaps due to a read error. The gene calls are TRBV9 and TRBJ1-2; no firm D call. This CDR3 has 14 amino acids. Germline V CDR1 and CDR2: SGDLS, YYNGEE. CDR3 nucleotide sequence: TGTGCCAGCAGCATGCGGACGGGCCTGAACACTGAAGCCTTC. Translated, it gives CASSMRTGLNTEAF.

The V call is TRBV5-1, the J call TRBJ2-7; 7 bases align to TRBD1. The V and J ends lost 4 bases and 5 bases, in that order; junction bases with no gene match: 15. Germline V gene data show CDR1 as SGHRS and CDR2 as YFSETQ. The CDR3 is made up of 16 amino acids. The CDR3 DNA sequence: TGCGCCAGCAGCCTTAGACAGGGTTACGAGCTGGACGAGCAGTACTTC. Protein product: CASSLRQGYELDEQYF.

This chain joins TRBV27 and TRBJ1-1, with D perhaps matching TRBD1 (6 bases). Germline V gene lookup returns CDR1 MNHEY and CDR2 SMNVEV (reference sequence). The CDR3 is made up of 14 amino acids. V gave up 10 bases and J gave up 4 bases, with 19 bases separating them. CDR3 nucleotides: TGTGCCATTAAAACCCACCAGGGGACCACTGAAGCTTTCTTT. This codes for CAIKTHQGTTEAFF.

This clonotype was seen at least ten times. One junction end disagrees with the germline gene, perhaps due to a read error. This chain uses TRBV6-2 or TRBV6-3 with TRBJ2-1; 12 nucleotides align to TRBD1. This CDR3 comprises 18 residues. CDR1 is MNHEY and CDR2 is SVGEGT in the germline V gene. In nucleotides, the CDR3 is TGTGCCAGCAGCTACTCCCGGGACAGGGGGCGCAGGTACAATGAGCAGTTCTTC. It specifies CASSYSRDRGRRYNEQFF.

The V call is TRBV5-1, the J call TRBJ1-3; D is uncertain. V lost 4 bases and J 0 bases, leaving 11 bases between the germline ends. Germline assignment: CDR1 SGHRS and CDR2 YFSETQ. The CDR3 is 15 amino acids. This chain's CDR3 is CASSDLGRSGNTIYF. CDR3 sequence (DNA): TGCGCCAGCAGCGATCTTGGACGCTCTGGAAACACCATATATTTT.